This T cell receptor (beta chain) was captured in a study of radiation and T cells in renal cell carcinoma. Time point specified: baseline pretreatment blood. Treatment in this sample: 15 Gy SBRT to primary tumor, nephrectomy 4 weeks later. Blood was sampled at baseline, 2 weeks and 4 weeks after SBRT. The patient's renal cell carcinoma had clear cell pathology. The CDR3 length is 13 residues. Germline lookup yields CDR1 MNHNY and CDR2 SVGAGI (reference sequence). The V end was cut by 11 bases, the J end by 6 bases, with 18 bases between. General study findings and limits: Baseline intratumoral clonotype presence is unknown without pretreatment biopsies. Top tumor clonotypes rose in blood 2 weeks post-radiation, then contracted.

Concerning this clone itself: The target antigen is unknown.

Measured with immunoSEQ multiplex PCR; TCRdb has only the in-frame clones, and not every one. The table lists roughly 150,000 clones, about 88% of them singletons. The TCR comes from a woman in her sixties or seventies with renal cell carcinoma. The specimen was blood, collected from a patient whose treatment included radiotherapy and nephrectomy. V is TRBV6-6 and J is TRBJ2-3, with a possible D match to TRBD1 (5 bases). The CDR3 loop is CASNARASDTQYF. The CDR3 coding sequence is TGTGCCTCAAATGCCAGGGCTTCCGATACGCAGTATTTT.